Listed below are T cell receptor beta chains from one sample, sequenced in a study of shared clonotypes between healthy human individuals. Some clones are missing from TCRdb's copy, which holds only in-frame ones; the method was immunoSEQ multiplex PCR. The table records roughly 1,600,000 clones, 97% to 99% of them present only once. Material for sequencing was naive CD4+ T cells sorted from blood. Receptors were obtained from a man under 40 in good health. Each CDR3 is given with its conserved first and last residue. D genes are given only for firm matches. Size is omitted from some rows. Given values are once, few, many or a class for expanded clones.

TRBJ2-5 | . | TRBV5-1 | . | CASSLATQQETQYF | TGCGCCAGCAGCTTGGCGACACAACAAGAGACCCAGTACTTC
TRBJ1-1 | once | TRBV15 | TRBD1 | CATSIGQGGFNTEAFF | TGTGCCACCAGCATAGGACAGGGGGGGTTTAACACTGAAGCTTTCTTT
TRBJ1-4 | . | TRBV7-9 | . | CASSSDGSTNEKLFF | TGTGCCAGCAGCTCGGACGGATCAACTAATGAAAAACTGTTTTTT
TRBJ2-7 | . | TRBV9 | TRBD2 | CASSVGAGAYEQYF | TGTGCCAGCAGCGTAGGGGCGGGAGCCTACGAGCAGTACTTC
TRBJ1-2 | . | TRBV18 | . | CASSPPGQAINYGYTF | TGTGCCAGCTCACCACCCGGGCAGGCCATTAACTATGGCTACACCTTC
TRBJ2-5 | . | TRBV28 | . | CASSSGRFRQETQYF | TGTGCCAGCAGTTCCGGCAGGTTCCGCCAAGAGACCCAGTACTTC
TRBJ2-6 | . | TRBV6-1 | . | CASNPRVANVLTF | TGTGCCAGCAATCCCCGGGTCGCCAACGTCCTGACTTTC
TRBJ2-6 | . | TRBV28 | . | CASTESSGANVLTF | TGTGCCAGCACCGAATCGTCTGGGGCCAACGTCCTGACTTTC
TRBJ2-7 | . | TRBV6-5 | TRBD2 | CASSYLPAGGPREQYF | TGTGCCAGCAGTTACCTCCCTGCGGGAGGGCCAAGAGAGCAGTACTTC
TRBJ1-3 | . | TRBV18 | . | CASSPGGSSGNTIYF | TGTGCCAGCTCACCGGGGGGGAGCTCTGGAAACACCATATATTTT
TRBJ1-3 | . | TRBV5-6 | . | CASSLVGGSGNTIYF | TGTGCCAGCAGCTTGGTTGGGGGCTCTGGAAACACCATATATTTT
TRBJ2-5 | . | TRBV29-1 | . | CSVETRRVGETQYF | TGCAGCGTTGAAACCCGGAGAGTCGGGGAGACCCAGTACTTC
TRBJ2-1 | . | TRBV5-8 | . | CASSLTGSALF | TGTGCCAGCAGCTTGACAGGGAGTGCGCTCTTC
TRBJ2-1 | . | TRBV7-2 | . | CASSVSSSVSYNEQFF | TGTGCCAGCAGCGTGTCTTCTAGCGTCTCCTACAATGAGCAGTTCTTC
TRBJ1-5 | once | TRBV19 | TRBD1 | CASSLEQGGQPQHF | TGTGCCAGTAGTCTCGAACAGGGGGGTCAGCCCCAGCATTTT
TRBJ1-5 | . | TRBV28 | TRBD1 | CASNGGQGSPQHF | TGTGCCAGCAACGGGGGACAGGGATCGCCCCAGCATTTT
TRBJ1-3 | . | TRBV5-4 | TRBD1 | CASSAGTAGNTIYF | TGTGCCAGCAGCGCCGGGACAGCTGGAAACACCATATATTTT
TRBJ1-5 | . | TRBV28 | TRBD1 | CASKGTALKNQPQHF | TGTGCCAGCAAGGGGACAGCTCTAAAGAATCAGCCCCAGCATTTT
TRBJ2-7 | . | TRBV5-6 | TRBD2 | CASSLEWAGGPEQYF | TGTGCCAGCAGCTTGGAGTGGGCGGGAGGGCCGGAGCAGTACTTC
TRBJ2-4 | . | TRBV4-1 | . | CASSQVMVAKNIQYF | TGCGCCAGCAGCCAAGTGATGGTAGCCAAAAACATTCAGTACTTC
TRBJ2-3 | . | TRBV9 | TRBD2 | CASSVDGRALPDTQYF | TGTGCCAGCAGCGTAGACGGGAGGGCCCTCCCAGATACGCAGTATTTT